What follows describes a single TCR beta chain. Antigen specificity is unknown. This sample is drawn from a study of PD-1 blockade in classical Hodgkin lymphoma. About the research overall: Each patient was given nivolumab 3 mg/kg through a vein every 2 weeks. Overall study results and limits: Newly diagnosed patients had diversity similar to the baseline diversity of complete responders. Reports indicated that newly diagnosed patients had lower baseline TCR diversity than healthy donors did. CD4+ TCR diversity, unlike CD8+, climbed significantly by C4D1.

Profiled with immunoSEQ multiplex PCR; TCRdb holds only in-frame clones, not every one. The sample has around 18,000 clones; over 65% are singletons. The time point is: cycle 4 day 1 (C4D1), after around six weeks of nivolumab. All patients experienced relapse after autologous stem cell transplantation, and brentuximab vedotin exposure was variable. Researchers used magnetic negative selection to pull out pure CD4+ T cells from thawed PBMCs. The CDR3 has 16 amino acids. Trimming left V 1 base short and J 8 bases short, with 17 bases between. The germline V gene has CDR1 MGHRA and CDR2 YSYEKL. The chain has TRBV4-1 and TRBJ1-4; TRBD1 might be the D (5 bases). The receptor was isolated from a human donor with classical Hodgkin lymphoma. This specimen was CD4+ T cells from blood, taken before the fourth cycle of nivolumab. The CDR3, as DNA: TGCGCCAGCAGCCAAGTCAAGGGGTTAATCGAAGAAAAACTGTTTTTT. Amino acids: CASSQVKGLIEEKLFF.